The clone carrying this T cell receptor (beta chain) has just a few counts. Antigen unknown. This entry is derived from a study of siplizumab effects on memory and regulatory T cells. This CDR3 spans 13 amino acids. Germline V lookup: CDR1 MNHNS, CDR2 SASEGT. Between the trimmed V and J ends, which lost 10 bases and 7 bases, there was a span of 19 bases. Study conclusions and caveats: Greater diversity than memory cells seemed evident in naive T cells, which also appeared to be major alloresponse contributors. Proliferating Tregs' suppressive function in siplizumab cultures went unconfirmed. Among sequences traceable to unstimulated CD4+ memory cells, alloreactive ones were significantly reduced by siplizumab.

Only in-frame clones appear in the TCRdb table, and some are missing; sequencing was by immunoSEQ multiplex PCR. There are roughly 100,000 clones in the sample; more than 85% occur only once, and 1.1% lies in the top ten. This receptor was obtained from a human donor in good health. The chain links TRBV6-1 to TRBJ1-1, with D maybe TRBD1 (5 bases). The specimen was CD4+ T cells sorted from blood. CDR3 sequence (DNA): TGTGCCACACAACTTAACCGGGACGGTGAAGCTTTCTTT. Protein sequence: CATQLNRDGEAFF.